What follows are 22 T cell receptor beta chains derived from one specimen sequenced in a study of identical twins. A single record per CDR3 protein comes from TCRdb applying MiXCR to the 5' RACE reads. The sample yields about 190,000 distinct CDR3 sequences, less than 20% seen once. The same data also contributed to another study, on T cells expressing NK-cell markers.

Sequenced input: CD8+ T cells sorted from blood. The receptors here all came from a woman between 18 and 30 years old in good health.

The V and J genes are TRBV27 and TRBJ2-7; no reliable D call. In germline, CDR1 is MNHEY, CDR2 SMNVEV (reference sequence). Trimming removed 4 bases at V and 3 bases at J, with 10 bases between. This CDR3 spans 13 amino acids. The chain's CDR3 is CASSSWADYEQYF. The CDR3 nucleotides are TGTGCCAGCAGTTCCTGGGCGGACTACGAGCAGTACTTC.

The V gene is TRBV7-9, the J gene TRBJ1-6, with 8 positions matching TRBD1. CDR3 length: 15 amino acids. Germline lookup yields CDR1 SEHNR and CDR2 FQNEAQ (reference sequence). After removal of 5 bases from V and 4 bases from J, the junction contained 4 bases not matched to a gene. The chain's CDR3 is CASSDGQGYNSPLHF. The CDR3 DNA reads TGTGCCAGCAGCGACGGACAGGGTTATAATTCACCCCTCCACTTT.

This clonotype was seen only a few times. This chain links TRBV7-9 with TRBJ2-7, with 8 nucleotides matching TRBD2. Germline CDR1 SEHNR, CDR2 FQNEAQ (reference sequence). Losses at the gene ends were 5 bases for V and 2 bases for J; bases not matched to a gene: 2. The CDR3 has 13 residues. CDR3 sequence: CASSETSAYEQYF. CDR3 nucleotides: TGTGCCAGCAGCGAGACTAGCGCCTACGAGCAGTACTTC.

This clonotype has just a few counts. The J gene is TRBJ2-5, the V gene TRBV4-1; no firm D call. This CDR3 contains 15 residues. The germline V gene encodes CDR1 MGHRA and CDR2 YSYEKL. V dropped 4 bases and J dropped 4 bases, with 16 bases sitting between them. This CDR3 reads CASSRVLGWGETQYF. The DNA of the CDR3 is TGCGCCAGCAGCCGAGTTCTAGGTTGGGGAGAGACCCAGTACTTC.

The CDR3 spells CASSSVRQGGGNTIYF. In DNA, the CDR3 is TGTGCCAGCAGTTCCGTCCGGCAGGGAGGTGGAAACACCATATATTTT. This chain uses TRBV12-3 or TRBV12-4 with TRBJ1-3; TRBD1 might be the D (5 bases). V was cut by 4 bases and J by 3 bases, with 16 bases left in between. CDR3 length equals 16 residues.

In its sample, this clonotype was seen many times. The chain carries TRBV12-3 or TRBV12-4 and TRBJ2-2, with 7 bases identical to TRBD1. The V and J ends lost 6 bases and 3 bases, in that order; junction bases with no gene match: 7. CDR3 length: 15 amino acids. The chain's CDR3 is CASRDDRVDTGELFF. The DNA of the CDR3 is TGTGCCAGCAGAGACGACAGGGTTGACACCGGGGAGCTGTTTTTT.

This clonotype was seen only a few times. The V and J genes are TRBV27 and TRBJ2-5; 11 nucleotides line up with TRBD2. Looked up from germline, CDR1 is MNHEY and CDR2 is SMNVEV (reference sequence). Germline trimming cut 3 bases from V and 6 bases from J; bases unmatched to any gene: 6. This CDR3 has 15 residues. This CDR3 is CASSLATSGVKTQYF. The CDR3 DNA reads TGTGCCAGCAGTTTGGCGACTAGCGGGGTAAAGACCCAGTACTTC.

This clonotype was observed a few times. The junction departs from the called germline gene at one end, perhaps through a read error. The chain couples TRBV10-3 to TRBJ2-7; D might be TRBD2 (5 bases). This CDR3 has 13 amino acids. The germline V gene encodes CDR1 ENHRY and CDR2 SYGVKD. The CDR3 nucleotides read TGTGCCGTCAGAGGGCTCAGGACCTACGAGCAGTACTTC. Encoded protein: CAVRGLRTYEQYF.

The chain employs TRBV7-9 and TRBJ1-1; no firm D call. The CDR3 has 13 amino acids. Trimming removed 4 bases at V and 4 bases at J, with 10 bases between. Germline CDR1 and CDR2: SEHNR and FQNEAQ (reference sequence). CDR3 nucleotide sequence: TGTGCCAGCAGCTGGGATGTGGGCACTGAAGCTTTCTTT. This translates into CASSWDVGTEAFF.

This clonotype was seen a handful of times. The genes are TRBV12-3 or TRBV12-4 and TRBJ2-7, with 7 nucleotides matching TRBD2. Trimming took 6 bases from V and 6 from J; bases not matched to a gene: 11. The CDR3 spans 14 residues. The CDR3 spells CASSSTAGIAEQYF. Written as DNA, the CDR3 is TGTGCCAGCAGCTCCACAGCGGGAATAGCCGAGCAGTACTTC.

This chain uses TRBV10-2 with TRBJ2-7, with TRBD1 matching over 7 bases. Germline values: CDR1 WSHSY, CDR2 SAAADI. The CDR3 is made up of 13 amino acids. V was pared by 10 bases and J by 2 bases, with 8 bases of the junction left unmatched. CDR3: CATKGAATYEQYF. In DNA, the CDR3 is TGCGCCACCAAGGGGGCGGCTACCTACGAGCAGTACTTC.

This rearrangement joins TRBV9 to TRBJ1-1; D uncertain. The ends were cut back, 6 bases at V and 5 bases at J, with 14 bases in the middle. This CDR3 is built from 13 residues. In germline, CDR1 is SGDLS, CDR2 YYNGEE. The CDR3 coding sequence is TGTGCCAGCAACCCCCCGAGTGGGACTGAAGCTTTCTTT. This encodes CASNPPSGTEAFF. Looking up the rest from reference TRBV9 and TRBJ1-1 gives the full variable domain: DSGVTQTPKHLITATGQRVTLRCSPRSGDLSVYWYQQSLDQGLQFLIQYYNGEERAKGNILERFSAQQFPDLHSELNLSSLELGDSALYFCASNPPSGTEAFFGQGTRLTVV.

The V call is TRBV6-1, the J call TRBJ1-4; unclear D gene. The germline gives CDR1 MNHNS, CDR2 SASEGT. V lost 3 bases and J 8 bases, leaving 13 bases between the germline ends. This CDR3 region has 14 residues. Here the CDR3 DNA reads TGTGCCAGCAGTGAGCGGGAGTTCGGGGAAAAACTGTTTTTT. Translated: CASSEREFGEKLFF.

This clonotype was seen only a few times. This chain connects TRBV7-9 to TRBJ2-3, with D perhaps TRBD1 (6 bases). Per the germline V gene, CDR1 is SEHNR and CDR2 is FQNEAQ (reference sequence). The CDR3 covers 17 residues. The V gene lost 6 bases and the J gene lost 0 bases, with 19 bases spanning the gap. The CDR3 loop is CASRTMQGSLSTDTQYF. Here the CDR3 DNA reads TGTGCCAGCAGGACGATGCAGGGGTCCCTTAGCACAGATACGCAGTATTTT. Using reference TRBV7-9 and TRBJ2-3 for the parts outside the CDR3, the full variable domain is DTGVSQNPRHKITKRGQNVTFRCDPISEHNRLYWYRQTLGQGPEFLTYFQNEAQLEKSRLLSDRFSAERPKGSFSTLEIQRTEQGDSAMYLCASRTMQGSLSTDTQYFGPGTRLTVL.

This clonotype occurred many times. The gene calls are TRBV7-9 and TRBJ1-1; no clear D gene. The CDR3 covers 13 residues. Germline values: CDR1 SEHNR, CDR2 FQNEAQ (reference sequence). The V and J ends lost 7 bases and 4 bases respectively, with 13 bases between them. The DNA for the CDR3 is TGTGCCAGCACCCCGAAGAGGGTCACTGAAGCTTTCTTT. This translates into CASTPKRVTEAFF.

In its sample, this clonotype was seen a few times. The genes are TRBV29-1 and TRBJ2-2; 9 nucleotides align to TRBD2. With V trimmed by 1 base and J by 5 bases, 14 bases remained unmatched. Germline V gene lookup returns CDR1 SQVTM and CDR2 ANQGSEA. The CDR3 totals 18 residues. This CDR3 reads CSVEAEAGGRFGTGELFF. In nucleotides, the CDR3 is TGCAGCGTTGAAGCGGAAGCGGGGGGACGATTCGGAACCGGGGAGCTGTTTTTT.

The chain joins TRBV7-8 to TRBJ2-5, with unresolved D. Between the trimmed V and J ends, which lost 1 base and 4 bases, there was a span of 10 bases. The CDR3 runs to 14 residues. Germline V gives CDR1 SGHVS, CDR2 FQNEAQ. CDR3 sequence (DNA): TGTGCCAGCAGCTTAGTGGTGGTAGGAGAGACCCAGTACTTC. Protein sequence: CASSLVVVGETQYF. The entire variable domain, with the rest obtained from reference TRBV7-8 and TRBJ2-5, is as follows: GAGVSQSPRYKVAKRGQDVALRCDPISGHVSLFWYQQALGQGPEFLTYFQNEAQLDKSGLPSDRFFAERPEGSVSTLKIQRTQQEDSAVYLCASSLVVVGETQYFGPGTRLLVL.

V usage is TRBV5-1 and J usage is TRBJ2-1; D is uncertain. V was cut by 0 bases and J by 8 bases, with 15 bases left in between. Per the germline V gene, CDR1 is SGHRS and CDR2 is YFSETQ. CDR3 length equals 15 residues. CDR3 sequence: CASSLGYNYGDEQFF. The CDR3 DNA sequence: TGCGCCAGCAGCTTGGGCTATAACTACGGCGATGAGCAGTTCTTC.

This chain uses TRBV12-5 with TRBJ2-2, with D tentatively TRBD2 (5 bases). The CDR3 is made up of 15 amino acids. Trimming removed 2 bases from V and 6 bases from J, with 13 bases in between. Germline-derived CDR1 and CDR2 are LGHNT and FRNRAP. The CDR3 protein is CASGLLLVSSGELFF. CDR3 bases: TGTGCTAGTGGTTTGTTACTAGTTTCCTCCGGGGAGCTGTTTTTT.

The sample holds a few counts of this clonotype. The chain combines TRBV11-1 with TRBJ2-1, with 10 bases aligning to TRBD2. The ends lost 3 bases at V and 1 base at J; junction bases unmatched: 15. Germline values: CDR1 SGHAT, CDR2 FQDESV (reference sequence). The CDR3 consists of 20 residues. CDR3: CASSLRRAGGEVRSYNEQFF. DNA for the CDR3: TGTGCCAGCAGCTTGAGACGAGCGGGAGGGGAGGTACGGTCCTACAATGAGCAGTTCTTC.

J is TRBJ2-3 and V is TRBV9, with a tentative D call TRBD2 (6 bases). The germline V gene encodes CDR1 SGDLS and CDR2 YYNGEE. CDR3 length equals 16 residues. Trimming cost V 2 bases and J 1 base, with 14 bases left between them. This CDR3 is CASSVKAGPRTDTQYF. The CDR3 nucleotides are TGTGCCAGCAGCGTCAAGGCGGGACCTCGCACAGATACGCAGTATTTT.

This chain joins TRBV6-1 and TRBJ1-1; 8 bases match TRBD1. Trimming removed 5 bases from V and 3 bases from J; junction bases left unmatched: 5. The germline CDR1 and CDR2 sequences are MNHNS and SASEGT. The CDR3 is 14 residues long. The chain's CDR3 is CASSRQGRDTEAFF. The CDR3 DNA follows: TGTGCCAGCAGTCGACAGGGGCGCGACACTGAAGCTTTCTTT.